A single sample gave rise to the 3 T cell receptor beta chains below, sequenced in a study of T cell repertoires in cytomegalovirus infection. In TCRdb, the reads were re-called with MiXCR into one record per CDR3 protein. Among under 850,000 distinct CDR3 sequences listed, roughly 36% were seen once. Their antigens remain unidentified. The starting material was cultured PBMCs, obtained from culture after CMV antigen stimulation. The receptors here all came from a human donor in good health (CMV status not recorded). Some clones in this sample may be carry-over from other donors' samples.

This clonotype was recorded many times. The chain has TRBV6-2 or TRBV6-3 and TRBJ2-5; 9 nucleotides line up with TRBD2. The germline CDR1 and CDR2 sequences are MNHEY and SVGEGT. J gave up 3 bases and V 5 bases, and 13 bases lay outside the gene matches. The CDR3 contains 17 residues. CDR3: CASSKALAGWREETQYF. The CDR3 DNA reads TGTGCCAGCAGTAAGGCCCTAGCGGGATGGCGGGAAGAGACCCAGTACTTC.

The CDR3 region is CASSPPGLGYNEQFF. CDR3 nucleotide sequence: TGTGCCAGCAGTCCCCCGGGACTAGGCTACAATGAGCAGTTCTTC. This chain joins TRBV25-1 and TRBJ2-1, with 8 bases identical to TRBD2. CDR1 and CDR2 (germline): MGHDK, SYGVNS. The J segment lost 3 bases and the V segment lost 5 bases, leaving 6 bases of the junction unmatched. The CDR3 consists of 15 residues.

There are a few counts of this clonotype. This chain connects TRBV7-8 to TRBJ2-3, with no clear D. CDR3 length: 15 residues. Germline V CDR1 and CDR2: SGHVS, FQNEAQ. Trimming shortened V by 1 base and J by 1 base, and 9 bases separated the two germline ends. Here the CDR3 reads CASSLGHIGTDTQYF. The DNA of the CDR3 is TGTGCCAGCAGCTTAGGACATATAGGCACAGATACGCAGTATTTT.